The 16 T cell receptor beta chains reported below all come from one sample, sequenced in a study of cytomegalovirus exposure and HLA in healthy donors. The PCR had 60 Vbeta and 13 Jbeta primers. Using immunoSEQ multiplex PCR, the repertoire was profiled, and TCRdb retains in-frame clones only, with some absent. The sample table sets out just over 200,000 clones. Source material: PBMCs. The receptors were gathered from a girl aged 2-9 years in good health and CMV-seropositive.

V gene TRBV28 combines with J gene TRBJ2-5; the match to TRBD1 covers 7 bases. The J segment lost 4 bases and the V segment lost 5 bases, leaving 10 bases of the junction unmatched. Germline lookup yields CDR1 MDHEN and CDR2 SYDVKM. The CDR3 totals 15 residues. CDR3 nucleotide sequence: TGTGCCAGCAGTCAAACGACAGGGACGGCAGAGACCCAGTACTTC. Translating gives CASSQTTGTAETQYF. The full variable domain, its missing parts supplied by reference TRBV28 and TRBJ2-5, is DVKVTQSSRYLVKRTGEKVFLECVQDMDHENMFWYRQDPGLGLRLIYFSYDVKMKEKGDIPEGYSVSREKKERFSLILESASTNQTSMYLCASSQTTGTAETQYFGPGTRLLVL.

The V and J genes are TRBV10-1 and TRBJ1-5; D call uncertain. CDR3 length: 13 amino acids. Germline V lookup: CDR1 WNHNN, CDR2 SYGVQD (reference sequence). Trimming shortened V by 10 bases and J by 9 bases, and 19 bases separated the two germline ends. CDR3 in DNA: TGCGCCACCGCGGCGACGTTTGATGGGCCCCAGCATTTT. Its protein is CATAATFDGPQHF.

The chain employs TRBV28 and TRBJ2-1; 7 bases match TRBD2. There are 14 residues in the CDR3. After removal of 6 bases from V and 6 bases from J, the junction contained 8 bases not matched to a gene. From germline, CDR1 is MDHEN and CDR2 SYDVKM. The CDR3 sequence: CASRTAGDRNEQFF. The CDR3 DNA sequence: TGTGCCAGCAGGACTGCGGGAGACCGCAATGAGCAGTTCTTC.

The chain couples TRBV11-2 to TRBJ2-7; 13 bases are a match to TRBD2. With 4 bases clipped from V and 4 bases from J, the junction kept 4 bases outside the gene matches. From germline, CDR1 is SGHAT and CDR2 FQNNGV. This CDR3 contains 15 residues. This CDR3 is CASSWTSGSLYEQYF. The DNA of the CDR3 is TGTGCCAGCAGCTGGACTAGCGGGAGCTTATACGAGCAGTACTTC.

This chain uses TRBV7-8 with TRBJ2-5, with a tentative D call TRBD2 (6 bases). CDR1 is SGHVS and CDR2 is FQNEAQ in the germline V gene. V was pared by 5 bases and J by 2 bases, with 12 bases between. This CDR3 has 14 residues. This chain's CDR3 is CASSPYGGQETQYF. The CDR3 DNA reads as TGTGCCAGCAGCCCATACGGGGGACAAGAGACCCAGTACTTC.

V is TRBV28 and J is TRBJ2-6; tentative D call: TRBD2 (5 bases). The V and J ends lost 7 bases and 2 bases respectively, with 9 bases between them. The germline gives CDR1 MDHEN, CDR2 SYDVKM. This CDR3 is built from 14 residues. CDR3 protein: CASNRGAGANVLTF. For the CDR3, the DNA is TGTGCCAGCAATCGGGGAGCTGGGGCCAACGTCCTGACTTTC.

The chain is built from TRBV18 and TRBJ1-2, with D perhaps TRBD1 (5 bases). The CDR3 totals 15 residues. The V end lost 0 bases, the J end lost 4 bases, and 12 bases lay between the germline ends. The germline V gene encodes CDR1 KGHSH and CDR2 LQKENI. The DNA for the CDR3 is TGTGCCAGCTCACCACCGACAGACGCACCCTATGGCTACACCTTC. This sequence encodes CASSPPTDAPYGYTF.

The chain is built from TRBV7-3 and TRBJ1-1, with a weak D call TRBD1 (5 bases). Trimming stripped 1 base from V and 5 bases from J, with 8 bases between. Germline-derived CDR1 and CDR2 are SGHTA and FQGTGA. The CDR3 extends over 13 amino acids. For the CDR3, the DNA is TGTGCCAGCAGCTTAAAAGGGGAAACTGAAGCTTTCTTT. It codes for CASSLKGETEAFF.

The J gene is TRBJ1-1, the V gene TRBV9; 8 positions agree with TRBD1. The CDR3 is made up of 13 amino acids. Per the germline V gene, CDR1 is SGDLS and CDR2 is YYNGEE. V dropped 0 bases and J dropped 5; count of bases not matched to a gene: 0. CDR3 amino acids: CASSVDRGTEAFF. CDR3 bases: TGTGCCAGCAGCGTAGACAGGGGGACTGAAGCTTTCTTT.

This rearrangement joins TRBV10-3 to TRBJ2-5; tentatively, D is TRBD2 (5 bases). Looked up from germline, CDR1 is ENHRY and CDR2 is SYGVKD. The CDR3 loop spans 15 amino acids. V shed 1 base and J shed 0 bases, with 9 bases lying between them. The CDR3 sequence: CAISEWTGNQETQYF. The CDR3, as DNA: TGTGCCATCAGTGAGTGGACCGGGAACCAAGAGACCCAGTACTTC.

The chain employs TRBV7-8 and TRBJ2-7; D gene uncertain. The V gene's germline CDR1 is SGHVS and CDR2 FQNEAQ. V was pared by 5 bases and J by 2 bases, with 19 bases between. CDR3 length equals 16 residues. The CDR3: CASSLRAQAATYEQYF. The CDR3 bases are TGTGCCAGCAGCCTACGAGCCCAGGCAGCCACCTACGAGCAGTACTTC.

The chain uses TRBV28 and TRBJ1-2; possibly TRBD1 for D (6 bases). The CDR3 extends over 14 amino acids. Germline CDR1 and CDR2: MDHEN and SYDVKM. V dropped 4 bases and J dropped 5 bases, with 14 bases sitting between them. The CDR3, as DNA: TGTGCCAGCAGTTCGGACAGCCAGTGGTATGGCTACACCTTC. As protein: CASSSDSQWYGYTF.

The chain carries TRBV12-5 and TRBJ2-2, with 8 bases identical to TRBD2. V shed 5 bases and J 8 bases; nucleotides not matched to a gene: 13. This CDR3 is built from 16 residues. Germline lookup yields CDR1 LGHNT and CDR2 FRNRAP. The CDR3, as DNA: TGTGCTAGTGGTCCCGGGAGGGGCCTAACCGTAGGGGAGCTGTTTTTT. Translated: CASGPGRGLTVGELFF.

The gene calls are TRBV12-5 and TRBJ2-1, with TRBD1 matching 7 bases. Germline-derived CDR1 and CDR2 are LGHNT and FRNRAP. The V segment lost 9 bases and the J segment 8 bases; nucleotides outside the gene matches: 7. The CDR3 has 12 amino acids. Here the CDR3 DNA reads TGTGCTAGCTCGTTAACAGGGGATGAGCAGTTCTTC. Translated, it gives CASSLTGDEQFF. Combining the CDR3 with reference TRBV12-5 and TRBJ2-1 gives the whole variable domain DARVTQTPRHKVTEMGQEVTMRCQPILGHNTVFWYRQTMMQGLELLAYFRNRAPLDDSGMPKDRFSAEMPDATLATLKIQPSEPRDSAVYFCASSLTGDEQFFGPGTRLTVL.

The gene calls are TRBV5-1 and TRBJ2-1; D is unclear. CDR3 size: 12 residues. V lost 7 bases and J 9 bases, leaving 14 bases between the germline ends. Germline CDR1 reads SGHRS; CDR2 reads YFSETQ. In DNA, the CDR3 is TGCGCCAGCGACCCGGGTTATGGTGAGCAGTTCTTC. This encodes CASDPGYGEQFF.

This rearrangement joins TRBV7-8 to TRBJ2-5; D gene ambiguous. Trimming cost V 1 base and J 5 bases, with 8 bases left between them. The CDR3 is 13 amino acids. The germline V gene encodes CDR1 SGHVS and CDR2 FQNEAQ. The CDR3 DNA reads TGTGCCAGCAGCTTAGTGGGCTTGGAGACCCAGTACTTC. Its translation: CASSLVGLETQYF. The complete variable domain, with remaining parts taken from reference TRBV7-8 and TRBJ2-5, reads GAGVSQSPRYKVAKRGQDVALRCDPISGHVSLFWYQQALGQGPEFLTYFQNEAQLDKSGLPSDRFFAERPEGSVSTLKIQRTQQEDSAVYLCASSLVGLETQYFGPGTRLLVL.